This T cell receptor (beta chain) was sequenced in a study of blood T cells in healthy people across ages. PBMCs, at least 7 million per sample, were isolated. With a J-beta primer mix and a sample-barcoded 5' primer, a second PCR ran 7 to 11 cycles. Every single cDNA molecule received a tag from a template-switch adaptor with 12 random nucleotides. TCRdb passed the 5' RACE reads through MiXCR, listing each CDR3 protein once. The sample lists about 1.4 million distinct CDR3 sequences; almost 60% were seen once. Broader study findings: The CMV status of each donor remained undetermined, and this could have confounded shifts in expanded clonotypes. Unsorted PBMC input precluded a conclusive naive versus antigen-experienced comparison.

As to this clonotype: Antigen: not known.

The CDR3 has 13 amino acids. In germline, CDR1 is SGHKS, CDR2 YYEKEE (reference sequence). V gave up 6 bases and J gave up 7 bases, with 13 bases separating them. The sequence came from a man aged 18-30 years in good health. The sample consisted of blood. This rearrangement joins TRBV5-5 to TRBJ2-2, with D perhaps TRBD1 (6 bases). The CDR3 DNA sequence: TGTGCCAGCATCGCAGGGGTGGTCGGGGAGCTGTTTTTT. Its translation is CASIAGVVGELFF.